This passage covers 13 T cell receptor beta chains from one sample sequenced in a study of blood T cell repertoires in COVID-19. Sequencing was performed with immunoSEQ multiplex PCR; in TCRdb, only in-frame clones are kept and a portion is missing. The table shows 53,000 or so clones, with approximately 90% occurring only once. The source material was peripheral blood. The receptors were gathered from an elderly man with acute or convalescent COVID-19.

The J gene is TRBJ2-5, the V gene TRBV5-6; a possible D gene is TRBD2 (6 bases). Trimming stripped 4 bases from V and 4 bases from J, with 17 bases between. CDR1 is SGHDT, CDR2 YYEEEE, per germline. The length of the CDR3 is 15 residues. The CDR3 protein is CASSGRGGMGETQYF. The DNA of the CDR3 is TGTGCCAGCAGCGGACGAGGAGGGATGGGAGAGACCCAGTACTTC.

V usage is TRBV29-1 and J usage is TRBJ1-1, with TRBD1 as a possible D gene (6 bases). The CDR3 is 12 amino acids. Germline V gene data show CDR1 as SQVTM and CDR2 as ANQGSEA. V was trimmed by 5 bases and J by 4 bases, leaving 11 bases between them. The CDR3: CSVRGARTEAFF. CDR3 sequence (DNA): TGCAGCGTTCGGGGGGCTCGCACTGAAGCTTTCTTT.

V gene TRBV7-2 combines with J gene TRBJ2-7; 7 nucleotides match TRBD1. Germline assignment: CDR1 SGHTA and CDR2 FQGNSA. The J segment lost 4 bases and the V segment lost 0 bases, leaving 6 bases of the junction unmatched. This CDR3 is 15 amino acids long. The CDR3 DNA sequence: TGTGCCAGCAGCTTAGCGCGCGGACAGGTATACGAGCAGTACTTC. Its protein is CASSLARGQVYEQYF.

The gene calls are TRBV18 and TRBJ2-4; 12 bases fit TRBD2. This CDR3 contains 18 residues. Germline loops: CDR1 KGHSH, CDR2 LQKENI. Trimming at V came to 6 bases and at J to 0 bases, leaving 9 bases not matched to a gene. Here the CDR3 DNA reads TGTGCCAGCTCCAGGACTAGCGGGGAGGGGTTAGCCAAAAACATTCAGTACTTC. This translates into CASSRTSGEGLAKNIQYF.

The rearrangement joins TRBV11-2 to TRBJ1-3; D gene uncertain. Trimming left V 3 bases short and J 0 bases short, with 9 bases between. This CDR3 region has 15 residues. Germline CDR1 SGHAT, CDR2 FQNNGV. CDR3 region: CASSFGSDSGNTIYF. DNA for the CDR3: TGTGCCAGCAGCTTCGGGTCAGACTCTGGAAACACCATATATTTT.

This clone was observed a handful of times. The rearrangement joins TRBV7-9 to TRBJ1-2; D gene unclear. The length of the CDR3 is 16 residues. From germline, CDR1 is SEHNR and CDR2 FQNEAQ (reference sequence). The V end was cut by 1 base, the J end by 7 bases, with 19 bases between. The CDR3 spells CASSLGAGEIVAGYTF. DNA of the CDR3: TGTGCCAGCAGCTTAGGAGCCGGGGAAATCGTTGCTGGCTACACCTTC.

V gene TRBV19 combines with J gene TRBJ2-2; 9 bases map to TRBD1. The CDR3 has 14 amino acids. Unmatched junction bases numbered 5, after V lost 5 bases and J lost 7 bases. Germline-derived CDR1 and CDR2 are LNHDA and SQIVND (reference sequence). The CDR3 nucleotides are TGTGCCAGTAGTCGTGGACAGGGGAACGGGGAGCTGTTTTTT. Translated, it gives CASSRGQGNGELFF.

The rearrangement uses TRBV27 and TRBJ1-6; 7 nucleotides align to TRBD1. V gave up 5 bases and J gave up 5 bases; unmatched junction bases: 3. Per germline, CDR1 MNHEY and CDR2 SMNVEV (reference sequence). The CDR3 spans 14 residues. As DNA, the CDR3 is TGTGCCAGCAGTCTACAGGGGAATAATTCACCCCTCCACTTT. It translates to CASSLQGNNSPLHF.

A single count supports this clone. The J gene is TRBJ2-5, the V gene TRBV5-1; 9 bases map to TRBD2. J lost 4 bases, V lost 2 bases, and 9 bases had no gene match. The CDR3 covers 16 residues. Germline V gene sequence: CDR1 SGHRS, CDR2 YFSETQ. CDR3 in amino acids: CASSLSTGTSRETQYF. For the CDR3, the DNA is TGCGCCAGCAGCTTAAGTACCGGGACTAGCAGAGAGACCCAGTACTTC.

V and J are TRBV6-6 and TRBJ1-1; D not certain. In germline, CDR1 is MNHNY, CDR2 SVGAGI (reference sequence). Trimming took 0 bases from V and 5 from J, leaving 10 bases between them. There are 14 residues in the CDR3. This CDR3 is CASSYSSGRTEAFF. CDR3 bases: TGTGCCAGCAGTTACTCGTCAGGCCGGACTGAAGCTTTCTTT.

This clone is a singleton in its sample. The genes are TRBV19 and TRBJ1-2, with D uncertain. Per the germline V gene, CDR1 is LNHDA and CDR2 is SQIVND (reference sequence). CDR3 length: 15 residues. V was pared by 0 bases and J by 0 bases, with 8 bases between. The CDR3 DNA follows: TGTGCCAGTAGTATAGATGGTACAACTAACTATGGCTACACCTTC. Its translation: CASSIDGTTNYGYTF.

The V and J genes are TRBV7-2 and TRBJ2-1; TRBD2 aligns across 15 bases. The CDR3 extends over 16 amino acids. Germline loops: CDR1 SGHTA, CDR2 FQGNSA. J gave up 9 bases and V 5 bases, and 8 bases lay outside the gene matches. CDR3 in amino acids: CASSIGLAGGQGEQFF. The CDR3 bases are TGTGCCAGCAGCATCGGACTAGCGGGGGGGCAGGGTGAGCAGTTCTTC.

The rearrangement uses TRBV11-2 and TRBJ1-1; D not certain. In germline, CDR1 is SGHAT, CDR2 FQNNGV. Between the trimmed V and J ends, which lost 6 bases and 1 base, there was a span of 9 bases. The CDR3 runs to 13 residues. The CDR3 here is CASRSSGNTEAFF. In nucleotides, the CDR3 is TGTGCCAGCAGATCCAGTGGGAACACTGAAGCTTTCTTT.